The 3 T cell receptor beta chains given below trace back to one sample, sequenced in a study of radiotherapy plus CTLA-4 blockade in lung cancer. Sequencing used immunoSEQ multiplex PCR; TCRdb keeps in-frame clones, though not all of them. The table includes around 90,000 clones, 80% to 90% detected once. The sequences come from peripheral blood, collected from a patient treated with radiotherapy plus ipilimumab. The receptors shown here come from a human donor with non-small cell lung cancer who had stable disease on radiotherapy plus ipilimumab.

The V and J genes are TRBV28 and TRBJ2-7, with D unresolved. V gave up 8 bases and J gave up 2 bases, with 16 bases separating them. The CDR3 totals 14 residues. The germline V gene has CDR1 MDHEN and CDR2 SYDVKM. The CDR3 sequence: CASYPGSATYEQYF. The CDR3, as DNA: TGTGCCAGCTATCCGGGCTCCGCTACCTACGAGCAGTACTTC.

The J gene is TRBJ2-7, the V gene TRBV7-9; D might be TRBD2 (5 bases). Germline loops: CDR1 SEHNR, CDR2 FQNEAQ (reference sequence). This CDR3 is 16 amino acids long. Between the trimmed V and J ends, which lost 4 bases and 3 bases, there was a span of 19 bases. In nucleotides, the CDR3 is TGTGCCAGCAGCTCCCCGCGGGCCCCGGAAGGCTACGAGCAGTACTTC. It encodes CASSSPRAPEGYEQYF.

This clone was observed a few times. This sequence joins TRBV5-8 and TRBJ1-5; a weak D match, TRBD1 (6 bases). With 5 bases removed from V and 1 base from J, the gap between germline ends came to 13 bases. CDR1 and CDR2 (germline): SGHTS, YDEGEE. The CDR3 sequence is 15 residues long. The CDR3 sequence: CASRSKRGSNQPQHF. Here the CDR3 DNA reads TGTGCCAGCAGGTCAAAAAGGGGGAGCAATCAGCCCCAGCATTTT.